These T cell receptor beta chains were read from a single sample in a study of spatial heterogeneity in lung cancer. TCRdb called the 5' RACE reads again in MiXCR, with one record for every CDR3 protein. Here the sample spans 95,000 to 130,000 distinct CDR3 sequences, 9% to 15% being singletons. Sequenced here: PBMCs, sampled at follow-up. These receptors all stem from a male donor with early-stage non-small cell lung cancer. Each CDR3 is given with its conserved first and last residue. Each record gives: J gene, clone size, V gene, D gene, CDR3 DNA, CDR3 protein. A D gene is named only where the DNA matches it firmly. Not every row has a clone size; where given, it reads once, few, many or a size class.

j_gene: TRBJ2-7
abundance: -
v_gene: TRBV6-6
d_gene: -
CDR3nt: TGTGCCAGCAACGAAGGGCTTACGTACGAGCAGTACTTC
CDR3aa: CASNEGLTYEQYF

j_gene: TRBJ2-5
abundance: few
v_gene: TRBV11-1
d_gene: -
CDR3nt: TGTGCCAGCGGGGTAGGACAGCGAGAGACCCAGTACTTC
CDR3aa: CASGVGQRETQYF

j_gene: TRBJ2-3
abundance: many
v_gene: TRBV9
d_gene: -
CDR3nt: TGTGCCAGCAGCCCACCCGGGCAGGCTAGCACAGATACGCAGTATTTT
CDR3aa: CASSPPGQASTDTQYF

j_gene: TRBJ1-1
abundance: many
v_gene: TRBV5-1
d_gene: TRBD1
CDR3nt: TGCGCCAGCAGCGGAGACAGGGGGTCTACTACTGAAGCTTTCTTT
CDR3aa: CASSGDRGSTTEAFF

j_gene: TRBJ2-7
abundance: -
v_gene: TRBV3-1
d_gene: -
CDR3nt: TGTGCCAGCAGCAAAAGGTCAGGCTACGAGCAGTACTTC
CDR3aa: CASSKRSGYEQYF

j_gene: TRBJ2-7
abundance: few
v_gene: TRBV7-8
d_gene: TRBD2
CDR3nt: TGTGCCAGCAGCGTCCTGGGACTAACCTACGAGCAGTACTTC
CDR3aa: CASSVLGLTYEQYF

j_gene: TRBJ1-1
abundance: many
v_gene: TRBV7-8
d_gene: -
CDR3nt: TGTGCCAGCAGCTTACCCGGCCCGGGCAGCACTGAAGCTTTCTTT
CDR3aa: CASSLPGPGSTEAFF

j_gene: TRBJ2-1
abundance: many
v_gene: TRBV27
d_gene: -
CDR3nt: TGTGCCAGCAGAAGGGACGGGTACAATGAGCAGTTCTTC
CDR3aa: CASRRDGYNEQFF

j_gene: TRBJ2-3
abundance: -
v_gene: TRBV9
d_gene: TRBD2
CDR3nt: TGTGCCAGCAGCGAGACTAGCGGGGGGGCGAGTGATACGCAGTATTTT
CDR3aa: CASSETSGGASDTQYF

j_gene: TRBJ2-3
abundance: few
v_gene: TRBV15
d_gene: TRBD1
CDR3nt: TGTGCCACCAGCAGAGCCGGGGACAGATTCACAGATACGCAGTATTTT
CDR3aa: CATSRAGDRFTDTQYF

j_gene: TRBJ1-2
abundance: -
v_gene: TRBV29-1
d_gene: -
CDR3nt: TGCAGCGTTGTAGGGCACAACATTAACTATGGCTACACCTTC
CDR3aa: CSVVGHNINYGYTF

j_gene: TRBJ1-5
abundance: -
v_gene: TRBV20-1
d_gene: TRBD1
CDR3nt: TGCAGTGCTAGACCGACAGGGAGCAATCAGCCCCAGCATTTT
CDR3aa: CSARPTGSNQPQHF

j_gene: TRBJ2-7
abundance: few
v_gene: TRBV7-9
d_gene: -
CDR3nt: TGTGCCAGCCAAGAACAGGGACGGGGCGAGCAGTACTTC
CDR3aa: CASQEQGRGEQYF

j_gene: TRBJ2-5
abundance: few
v_gene: TRBV5-1
d_gene: TRBD1
CDR3nt: TGCGCCAGCAGCTTGGGAGACAGGGACCAAGAGACCCAGTACTTC
CDR3aa: CASSLGDRDQETQYF

j_gene: TRBJ2-2
abundance: many
v_gene: TRBV9
d_gene: TRBD1
CDR3nt: TGTGCCAGCAGCGTAGCTGGGGGACAGGGCGAAACCGGGGAGCTGTTTTTT
CDR3aa: CASSVAGGQGETGELFF

j_gene: TRBJ2-3
abundance: few
v_gene: TRBV7-2
d_gene: TRBD1
CDR3nt: TGTGCCAGCAGTCGGACAGGGCCTATCACAGATACGCAGTATTTT
CDR3aa: CASSRTGPITDTQYF

j_gene: TRBJ2-7
abundance: many
v_gene: TRBV12-3/TRBV12-4
d_gene: TRBD1
CDR3nt: TGTGCCAGCAGTTCCGAGGACAGGGCGTACGAGCAGTACTTC
CDR3aa: CASSSEDRAYEQYF

j_gene: TRBJ2-7
abundance: -
v_gene: TRBV11-2
d_gene: TRBD1
CDR3nt: TGTGCCAGCAGCTTAGGGGGACAGTTCTACGACGAGCAGTACTTC
CDR3aa: CASSLGGQFYDEQYF

j_gene: TRBJ1-3
abundance: -
v_gene: TRBV7-9
d_gene: -
CDR3nt: TGTGCCAGCAGCTTCGAAGACGTAGTGATAACTGGAAACACCATATATTTT
CDR3aa: CASSFEDVVITGNTIYF

j_gene: TRBJ2-3
abundance: many
v_gene: TRBV7-3
d_gene: TRBD2
CDR3nt: TGTGCCAGCAGCGCGGGGGGGCTCACAGATACGCAGTATTTT
CDR3aa: CASSAGGLTDTQYF

j_gene: TRBJ1-2
abundance: -
v_gene: TRBV11-3
d_gene: -
CDR3nt: TGTGCCAGCAGCTTAGACGGAGGACGGCTTTATGGCTACACCTTC
CDR3aa: CASSLDGGRLYGYTF

j_gene: TRBJ2-3
abundance: -
v_gene: TRBV6-1
d_gene: TRBD2
CDR3nt: TGTGCCAGCAGTGAATATAGCGGGGGGCCCGGGGATACGCAGTATTTT
CDR3aa: CASSEYSGGPGDTQYF

j_gene: TRBJ1-5
abundance: few
v_gene: TRBV4-2
d_gene: -
CDR3nt: TGTGCCAGCAGCCCTTCTAGGGGATCCAATCAGCCCCAGCATTTT
CDR3aa: CASSPSRGSNQPQHF

j_gene: TRBJ1-3
abundance: -
v_gene: TRBV5-1
d_gene: -
CDR3nt: TGCGCCAGCAGCTTAAACTCTGGAAACACCATATATTTT
CDR3aa: CASSLNSGNTIYF

j_gene: TRBJ2-7
abundance: many
v_gene: TRBV4-3
d_gene: -
CDR3nt: TGCGCCAGCAGCCAAGATCTCGTCGCCTACGAGCAGTACTTC
CDR3aa: CASSQDLVAYEQYF

j_gene: TRBJ2-3
abundance: many
v_gene: TRBV11-3
d_gene: TRBD2
CDR3nt: TGTGCCAGCAGCTCGGGACTAGCAGGCACAGATACGCAGTATTTT
CDR3aa: CASSSGLAGTDTQYF

j_gene: TRBJ1-2
abundance: many
v_gene: TRBV9
d_gene: -
CDR3nt: TGTGCCAGCAGCCCAGGACAAGATAACTATGGCTACACCTTC
CDR3aa: CASSPGQDNYGYTF

j_gene: TRBJ1-6
abundance: -
v_gene: TRBV2
d_gene: -
CDR3nt: TGTGCCTCAAAACAAAGATCGGGTTCCCCCTCACCCCTCCACTTT
CDR3aa: CASKQRSGSPSPLHF

j_gene: TRBJ1-4
abundance: many
v_gene: TRBV29-1
d_gene: -
CDR3nt: TGCAGCGTTAGGGATAATGAAAAACTGTTTTTT
CDR3aa: CSVRDNEKLFF

j_gene: TRBJ1-1
abundance: -
v_gene: TRBV27
d_gene: -
CDR3nt: TGTGCCAGCAGTTTAGTGGGTCGGATAATGAACACTGAAGCTTTCTTT
CDR3aa: CASSLVGRIMNTEAFF

j_gene: TRBJ1-2
abundance: many
v_gene: TRBV29-1
d_gene: -
CDR3nt: TGCAGCGTTGAATTCGGGACGGCTGGGGGGACCTTC
CDR3aa: CSVEFGTAGGTF

j_gene: TRBJ2-7
abundance: few
v_gene: TRBV15
d_gene: -
CDR3nt: TGTGCCACCAGCAGAGATGGGGGGGGCCTTGATGAGCAGTACTTC
CDR3aa: CATSRDGGGLDEQYF

j_gene: TRBJ1-5
abundance: many
v_gene: TRBV6-2/TRBV6-3
d_gene: -
CDR3nt: TGTGCCAGCAGTTACCGTGGAGGCAATCAGCCCCAGCATTTT
CDR3aa: CASSYRGGNQPQHF

j_gene: TRBJ1-2
abundance: -
v_gene: TRBV7-2
d_gene: -
CDR3nt: TGTGCCAGCAGCTTAGTGTCCACCGGACGGAGCTATGGCTACACCTTC
CDR3aa: CASSLVSTGRSYGYTF

j_gene: TRBJ2-2
abundance: few
v_gene: TRBV30
d_gene: -
CDR3nt: TGTGCCTGGAGTCCTTCGGTCGCCGGGGAGCTGTTTTTT
CDR3aa: CAWSPSVAGELFF

j_gene: TRBJ1-2
abundance: many
v_gene: TRBV12-3/TRBV12-4
d_gene: -
CDR3nt: TGTGCCAGCAGTCCTCCAACGCGCTATAACTATGGCTACACCTTC
CDR3aa: CASSPPTRYNYGYTF

j_gene: TRBJ1-5
abundance: many
v_gene: TRBV28
d_gene: TRBD1
CDR3nt: TGTGCCAGCAGTTCCTGGCCGGGACAGCCGTATCAGCCCCAGCATTTT
CDR3aa: CASSSWPGQPYQPQHF

j_gene: TRBJ1-1
abundance: once
v_gene: TRBV24-1
d_gene: TRBD1
CDR3nt: TGTGCCACCAGTACTGGGACAGGGCAAACTTTCTTT
CDR3aa: CATSTGTGQTFF

j_gene: TRBJ1-5
abundance: many
v_gene: TRBV6-2/TRBV6-3
d_gene: -
CDR3nt: TGTGCCAGCAGACCCGGGTTTCGTGTAGGCAATCAGCCCCAGCATTTT
CDR3aa: CASRPGFRVGNQPQHF

j_gene: TRBJ2-3
abundance: many
v_gene: TRBV27
d_gene: TRBD1
CDR3nt: TGTGCCAGCAGTCTATTCGGGACAGGGAGCAGCACAGATACGCAGTATTTT
CDR3aa: CASSLFGTGSSTDTQYF

j_gene: TRBJ1-5
abundance: few
v_gene: TRBV10-3
d_gene: -
CDR3nt: TGTGCCATCAGCCGGTCGGGGGCAGGCAGCAATCAGCCCCAGCATTTT
CDR3aa: CAISRSGAGSNQPQHF

j_gene: TRBJ1-3
abundance: -
v_gene: TRBV18
d_gene: -
CDR3nt: TGTGCCAGCTCACCACAAGAGCTATCTGGAAACACCATATATTTT
CDR3aa: CASSPQELSGNTIYF

j_gene: TRBJ2-2
abundance: -
v_gene: TRBV19
d_gene: -
CDR3nt: TGTGCCAGTAAGCACGGGGAGCTGTTTTTT
CDR3aa: CASKHGELFF

j_gene: TRBJ2-5
abundance: many
v_gene: TRBV24-1
d_gene: -
CDR3nt: TGTGCCACCAGTGATGCCACGGTGGGGGGAGAGACCCAGTACTTC
CDR3aa: CATSDATVGGETQYF

j_gene: TRBJ2-1
abundance: -
v_gene: TRBV11-1
d_gene: TRBD1
CDR3nt: TGTGCCAGCAGCTCCGGGACAGGGGTTCATGAGCAGTTCTTC
CDR3aa: CASSSGTGVHEQFF

j_gene: TRBJ2-3
abundance: many
v_gene: TRBV29-1
d_gene: -
CDR3nt: TGCAGCGTTGAAGAGGCCCTTAGCACAGATACGCAGTATTTT
CDR3aa: CSVEEALSTDTQYF

j_gene: TRBJ1-1
abundance: few
v_gene: TRBV18
d_gene: -
CDR3nt: TGTGCCAGCTCACTACAGACTAACACTGAAGCTTTCTTT
CDR3aa: CASSLQTNTEAFF

j_gene: TRBJ1-6
abundance: -
v_gene: TRBV5-6
d_gene: -
CDR3nt: TGTGCCAGCAGCTTGGAACGGAAGTATAATTCACCCCTCCACTTT
CDR3aa: CASSLERKYNSPLHF

j_gene: TRBJ1-6
abundance: few
v_gene: TRBV7-2
d_gene: TRBD1
CDR3nt: TGTGCCAGCAGCTTAGGGGGGGCAGGGGGCGCAAATTCACCCCTCCACTTT
CDR3aa: CASSLGGAGGANSPLHF

j_gene: TRBJ1-2
abundance: few
v_gene: TRBV10-2
d_gene: -
CDR3nt: TGCGCCAGCAGTGAGATGGGGGTGTTTGGCTACACCTTC
CDR3aa: CASSEMGVFGYTF